This T cell receptor (beta chain) was observed in a study of neurological immune-mediated disorders. The cDNA came from 5'RACE with 10-nucleotide random UMIs. TCRdb reprocessed the 5' RACE reads with MiXCR, giving one entry per CDR3 protein. The repertoire includes some 83,000 distinct CDR3 sequences, about 2.5% of them detected once, and 0.95% to 1.3% sits in the top ten. This clonotype has a count of ten or more. This clonotype was sampled from a woman between 25 and 40 years old with multiple sclerosis. Input material: PBMCs.

This CDR3 reads CASSLLYGANVLTF. The CDR3 coding sequence is TGTGCCAGCAGTTTGTTGTACGGGGCCAACGTCCTGACTTTC. The chain uses TRBV7-8 and TRBJ2-6; no firm D call. The CDR3 covers 14 residues. Germline V CDR1 and CDR2: SGHVS, FQNEAQ. With 6 bases removed from V and 4 bases from J, the gap between germline ends came to 10 bases.